The rows below give T cell receptor beta chains drawn from one sample of a study of T-cell memory formation after mild COVID-19. TCRdb reprocessed the 5' RACE reads via MiXCR and lists one record per CDR3 protein. The table shows hundreds of thousands of distinct CDR3 sequences, with roughly 23% occurring only once. Sequences were obtained from PBMCs or a T cell subset sorted from them (not recorded which). The source of these receptors is an adult woman who had mild COVID-19 (a few samples of this study predate the infection). Cell type and time point are not known. The CDR3 runs from the conserved cysteine through the conserved F or W. The order of the fields is D gene, J gene, V gene, clone size, CDR3 protein, CDR3 DNA. The D gene is left open where the match is weak. Not all rows give a size; the values are once, few, many and, for expanded clones, a class.

D gene: .
J gene: TRBJ1-1
V gene: TRBV7-2
clone size: .
CDR3 protein: CASSPSRVITEAFF
CDR3 DNA: TGTGCTAGCAGCCCCTCGCGCGTCATCACTGAAGCTTTCTTT

D gene: .
J gene: TRBJ2-1
V gene: TRBV9
clone size: few
CDR3 protein: CASSVGALDISYNEQFF
CDR3 DNA: TGTGCCAGCAGCGTAGGAGCACTCGATATCTCCTACAATGAGCAGTTCTTC

D gene: .
J gene: TRBJ1-1
V gene: TRBV9
clone size: .
CDR3 protein: CASSVVSRGDTEAFF
CDR3 DNA: TGTGCCAGCAGCGTTGTAAGTCGGGGGGACACTGAAGCTTTCTTT

D gene: .
J gene: TRBJ2-1
V gene: TRBV9
clone size: few
CDR3 protein: CASSVGGGENNEQFF
CDR3 DNA: TGTGCCAGCAGCGTAGGTGGGGGCGAAAACAATGAGCAGTTCTTC

D gene: .
J gene: TRBJ1-1
V gene: TRBV29-1
clone size: few
CDR3 protein: CSVEDRTNTEAFF
CDR3 DNA: TGCAGCGTTGAAGATAGGACAAACACTGAAGCTTTCTTT

D gene: .
J gene: TRBJ2-3
V gene: TRBV30
clone size: .
CDR3 protein: CAWRSPSAYTDTQYF
CDR3 DNA: TGTGCCTGGAGGTCCCCGAGTGCCTACACAGATACGCAGTATTTT

D gene: TRBD2
J gene: TRBJ2-1
V gene: TRBV29-1
clone size: few
CDR3 protein: CSVPRGGRGDEQFF
CDR3 DNA: TGCAGCGTCCCACGGGGCGGGAGAGGGGATGAGCAGTTCTTC

D gene: .
J gene: TRBJ2-5
V gene: TRBV7-3
clone size: .
CDR3 protein: CASSLNARETQYF
CDR3 DNA: TGTGCCAGCAGCTTAAATGCGAGGGAGACCCAGTACTTC

D gene: TRBD1
J gene: TRBJ2-7
V gene: TRBV9
clone size: .
CDR3 protein: CASSSEDRGDEQYF
CDR3 DNA: TGTGCCAGCAGCTCAGAAGACAGGGGCGACGAGCAGTACTTC

D gene: .
J gene: TRBJ2-1
V gene: TRBV3-1
clone size: .
CDR3 protein: CASSQGQRYEQFF
CDR3 DNA: TGTGCCAGCAGCCAAGGCCAGAGATATGAGCAGTTCTTC

D gene: .
J gene: TRBJ2-3
V gene: TRBV11-2
clone size: many
CDR3 protein: CASSRFAGATGDTQYF
CDR3 DNA: TGTGCCAGCAGCCGTTTCGCGGGGGCCACGGGGGATACGCAGTATTTT

D gene: .
J gene: TRBJ2-7
V gene: TRBV5-1
clone size: few
CDR3 protein: CASSSEVYYEQYF
CDR3 DNA: TGCGCCAGCAGCTCGGAGGTTTACTACGAGCAGTACTTC

D gene: TRBD2
J gene: TRBJ2-5
V gene: TRBV20-1
clone size: many
CDR3 protein: CSAYEREGPLETQYF
CDR3 DNA: TGCAGTGCGTACGAGCGGGAGGGCCCGTTAGAGACCCAGTACTTC

D gene: .
J gene: TRBJ2-7
V gene: TRBV27
clone size: .
CDR3 protein: CASSLSGLVYEQYF
CDR3 DNA: TGTGCCAGCAGTTTATCAGGGTTGGTGTACGAGCAGTACTTC

D gene: .
J gene: TRBJ2-2
V gene: TRBV9
clone size: .
CDR3 protein: CASSVVLAPEGGGELFF
CDR3 DNA: TGTGCCAGCAGCGTAGTCCTAGCGCCTGAAGGGGGCGGGGAGCTGTTTTTT

D gene: .
J gene: TRBJ2-5
V gene: TRBV11-2
clone size: many
CDR3 protein: CASSRGETQYF
CDR3 DNA: TGTGCCAGCAGCCGCGGGGAGACCCAGTACTTC

D gene: .
J gene: TRBJ2-7
V gene: TRBV6-6
clone size: .
CDR3 protein: CASSYSGRHSYEQYF
CDR3 DNA: TGTGCCAGCAGTTACTCGGGCAGACATAGCTACGAGCAGTACTTC

D gene: TRBD2
J gene: TRBJ2-2
V gene: TRBV20-1
clone size: once
CDR3 protein: CSASRLAGRTGELFF
CDR3 DNA: TGCAGTGCTAGTAGACTAGCGGGCCGCACCGGGGAGCTGTTTTTT

D gene: TRBD1
J gene: TRBJ2-7
V gene: TRBV3-1
clone size: .
CDR3 protein: CASSGQGALSYEQYF
CDR3 DNA: TGTGCCAGCAGCGGACAGGGGGCCCTCTCCTACGAGCAGTACTTC

D gene: TRBD1
J gene: TRBJ2-7
V gene: TRBV25-1
clone size: few
CDR3 protein: CASSDLGQAAYEQYF
CDR3 DNA: TGTGCCAGCAGTGACCTAGGACAGGCCGCCTACGAGCAGTACTTC

D gene: TRBD1
J gene: TRBJ2-7
V gene: TRBV9
clone size: .
CDR3 protein: CASSSGGPGQPYEQYF
CDR3 DNA: TGTGCCAGCAGCTCAGGGGGCCCGGGACAGCCATACGAGCAGTACTTC

D gene: TRBD1
J gene: TRBJ1-1
V gene: TRBV7-8
clone size: many
CDR3 protein: CASSPRRDRQNTEAFF
CDR3 DNA: TGTGCCAGCAGCCCAAGAAGGGACAGGCAGAACACTGAAGCTTTCTTT

D gene: TRBD2
J gene: TRBJ2-1
V gene: TRBV4-3
clone size: few
CDR3 protein: CASSQGGTSGIDEQFF
CDR3 DNA: TGCGCCAGCAGCCAAGGAGGGACTAGCGGGATCGATGAGCAGTTCTTC

D gene: .
J gene: TRBJ2-3
V gene: TRBV5-1
clone size: once
CDR3 protein: CASSEGGGTNTQYF
CDR3 DNA: TGCGCCAGCAGCGAGGGGGGTGGTACGAATACGCAGTATTTT

D gene: .
J gene: TRBJ2-7
V gene: TRBV15
clone size: .
CDR3 protein: CATSRGEGGIKQYF
CDR3 DNA: TGTGCCACCAGCAGAGGCGAAGGGGGAATCAAGCAGTACTTC

D gene: TRBD1
J gene: TRBJ1-3
V gene: TRBV30
clone size: .
CDR3 protein: CAWSVGQKMDTIYF
CDR3 DNA: TGTGCCTGGAGCGTGGGACAGAAAATGGACACCATATATTTT

D gene: TRBD1
J gene: TRBJ2-5
V gene: TRBV24-1
clone size: .
CDR3 protein: CATSDRDRDQETQYF
CDR3 DNA: TGTGCCACCAGTGACAGGGACAGGGACCAAGAGACCCAGTACTTC

D gene: .
J gene: TRBJ2-1
V gene: TRBV5-1
clone size: few
CDR3 protein: CASRDFSGEQFF
CDR3 DNA: TGCGCCAGCCGGGACTTCTCCGGTGAGCAGTTCTTC

D gene: TRBD1
J gene: TRBJ2-1
V gene: TRBV13
clone size: .
CDR3 protein: CASSIGGRVTYNEQFF
CDR3 DNA: TGTGCCAGCAGCATAGGGGGCCGAGTAACATACAATGAGCAGTTCTTC

D gene: .
J gene: TRBJ2-6
V gene: TRBV4-1
clone size: few
CDR3 protein: CASSQGRFSGANVLTF
CDR3 DNA: TGCGCCAGCAGCCAGGGTCGGTTCTCTGGGGCCAACGTCCTGACTTTC

D gene: TRBD2
J gene: TRBJ2-7
V gene: TRBV7-2
clone size: few
CDR3 protein: CASSLSRDYLYEQYF
CDR3 DNA: TGTGCCAGCAGCTTAAGCCGGGACTACCTTTACGAGCAGTACTTC

D gene: .
J gene: TRBJ1-5
V gene: TRBV18
clone size: .
CDR3 protein: CASSLSRVELSNQPQHF
CDR3 DNA: TGTGCCAGCTCACTTAGCAGGGTGGAGTTGAGCAATCAGCCCCAGCATTTT

D gene: TRBD2
J gene: TRBJ2-1
V gene: TRBV28
clone size: few
CDR3 protein: CASRPLAGRPYNEQFF
CDR3 DNA: TGTGCCAGCAGACCTCTAGCGGGAAGACCGTACAATGAGCAGTTCTTC

D gene: .
J gene: TRBJ2-5
V gene: TRBV12-3/TRBV12-4
clone size: few
CDR3 protein: CACGLTRGQETQYF
CDR3 DNA: TGTGCCTGCGGGTTGACGAGGGGGCAAGAGACCCAGTACTTC

D gene: .
J gene: TRBJ2-5
V gene: TRBV10-2
clone size: few
CDR3 protein: CASSEVGWEAQYF
CDR3 DNA: TGCGCCAGCAGTGAGGTCGGGTGGGAAGCCCAGTACTTC

D gene: .
J gene: TRBJ1-1
V gene: TRBV5-1
clone size: few
CDR3 protein: CASSPGGEMNTEAFF
CDR3 DNA: TGCGCCAGCAGCCCCGGCGGGGAAATGAACACTGAAGCTTTCTTT

D gene: .
J gene: TRBJ1-2
V gene: TRBV20-1
clone size: few
CDR3 protein: CSASAAGRLDYGYTF
CDR3 DNA: TGCAGTGCTAGCGCTGCGGGGCGGCTAGACTATGGCTACACCTTC

D gene: .
J gene: TRBJ2-7
V gene: TRBV7-9
clone size: .
CDR3 protein: CASSSITQGSEQYF
CDR3 DNA: TGTGCCAGCAGCTCCATCACGCAGGGAAGCGAGCAGTACTTC

D gene: .
J gene: TRBJ2-2
V gene: TRBV21-1
clone size: .
CDR3 protein: CASSKAARNTGELFF
CDR3 DNA: TGTGCCAGCAGCAAAGCTGCCCGTAACACCGGGGAGCTGTTTTTT

D gene: .
J gene: TRBJ1-2
V gene: TRBV29-1
clone size: .
CDR3 protein: CSVEGLGVYTF
CDR3 DNA: TGCAGCGTTGAAGGATTAGGGGTATACACCTTC

D gene: .
J gene: TRBJ2-5
V gene: TRBV3-1
clone size: .
CDR3 protein: CASTKGRSPAAETQYF
CDR3 DNA: TGTGCCAGCACCAAAGGGAGGTCCCCTGCGGCGGAGACCCAGTACTTC

D gene: .
J gene: TRBJ2-1
V gene: TRBV7-3
clone size: few
CDR3 protein: CASSLLGEEQFF
CDR3 DNA: TGTGCCAGCAGCTTACTCGGGGAGGAGCAGTTCTTC

D gene: TRBD1
J gene: TRBJ1-6
V gene: TRBV5-1
clone size: .
CDR3 protein: CASSTGQGGNSPLHF
CDR3 DNA: TGCGCCAGCAGCACCGGACAGGGTGGAAATTCACCCCTCCACTTT

D gene: TRBD1
J gene: TRBJ1-1
V gene: TRBV12-3/TRBV12-4
clone size: .
CDR3 protein: CASSSRQGWNTEAFF
CDR3 DNA: TGTGCCAGCAGTTCTAGACAGGGGTGGAACACTGAAGCTTTCTTT

D gene: TRBD1
J gene: TRBJ2-5
V gene: TRBV11-2
clone size: few
CDR3 protein: CASSLVPRGPQETQYF
CDR3 DNA: TGTGCCAGCAGCTTAGTCCCCAGGGGGCCCCAAGAGACCCAGTACTTC

D gene: .
J gene: TRBJ2-1
V gene: TRBV27
clone size: once
CDR3 protein: CASSLSHRAFHEQFF
CDR3 DNA: TGTGCCAGCAGCTTATCCCACAGGGCATTCCATGAGCAGTTCTTC

D gene: .
J gene: TRBJ1-1
V gene: TRBV24-1
clone size: .
CDR3 protein: CATIGTSDPNTEAFF
CDR3 DNA: TGTGCCACCATTGGTACCTCGGACCCGAACACTGAAGCTTTCTTT

D gene: TRBD2
J gene: TRBJ2-1
V gene: TRBV24-1
clone size: .
CDR3 protein: CATSDSIAGSWNEQFF
CDR3 DNA: TGTGCCACCAGTGATTCGATAGCGGGCAGCTGGAATGAGCAGTTCTTC

D gene: .
J gene: TRBJ2-1
V gene: TRBV4-2
clone size: few
CDR3 protein: CASSEDRSSYNEQFF
CDR3 DNA: TGTGCCAGCAGCGAAGACAGGAGCTCCTACAATGAGCAGTTCTTC

D gene: .
J gene: TRBJ2-1
V gene: TRBV29-1
clone size: .
CDR3 protein: CSVAADLAYNEQFF
CDR3 DNA: TGCAGCGTTGCGGCCGATCTAGCGTACAATGAGCAGTTCTTC

D gene: TRBD2
J gene: TRBJ2-3
V gene: TRBV6-6
clone size: .
CDR3 protein: CASDRTSEADTQYF
CDR3 DNA: TGTGCCAGCGACCGGACTAGCGAGGCAGATACGCAGTATTTT

D gene: .
J gene: TRBJ2-3
V gene: TRBV29-1
clone size: few
CDR3 protein: CSVVRSVPAKSTDTQYF
CDR3 DNA: TGCAGCGTTGTGAGGTCGGTGCCAGCCAAGAGCACAGATACGCAGTATTTT

D gene: TRBD2
J gene: TRBJ2-1
V gene: TRBV11-2
clone size: few
CDR3 protein: CASSLERLAGANNGQFF
CDR3 DNA: TGTGCCAGCAGCTTAGAGAGGCTAGCGGGAGCCAATAACGGGCAGTTCTTC

D gene: .
J gene: TRBJ2-7
V gene: TRBV6-1
clone size: .
CDR3 protein: CATHRTDSYEQYF
CDR3 DNA: TGTGCCACCCATCGGACGGACTCCTACGAGCAGTACTTC

D gene: .
J gene: TRBJ2-7
V gene: TRBV5-1
clone size: .
CDR3 protein: CASSLSRWDTGGDF
CDR3 DNA: TGCGCCAGCAGCTTGTCGAGATGGGACACAGGAGGGGACTTC